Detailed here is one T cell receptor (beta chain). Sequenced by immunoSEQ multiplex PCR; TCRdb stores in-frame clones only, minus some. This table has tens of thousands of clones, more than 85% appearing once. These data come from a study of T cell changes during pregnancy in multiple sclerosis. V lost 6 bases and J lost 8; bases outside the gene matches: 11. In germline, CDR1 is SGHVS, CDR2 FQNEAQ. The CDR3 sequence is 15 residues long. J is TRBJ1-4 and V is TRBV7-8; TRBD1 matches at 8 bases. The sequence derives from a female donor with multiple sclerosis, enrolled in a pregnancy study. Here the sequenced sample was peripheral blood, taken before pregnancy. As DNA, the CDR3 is TGTGCCAGCAGTCCTGGACAGGGCCGAGGGGAAAAACTGTTTTTT. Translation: CASSPGQGRGEKLFF.